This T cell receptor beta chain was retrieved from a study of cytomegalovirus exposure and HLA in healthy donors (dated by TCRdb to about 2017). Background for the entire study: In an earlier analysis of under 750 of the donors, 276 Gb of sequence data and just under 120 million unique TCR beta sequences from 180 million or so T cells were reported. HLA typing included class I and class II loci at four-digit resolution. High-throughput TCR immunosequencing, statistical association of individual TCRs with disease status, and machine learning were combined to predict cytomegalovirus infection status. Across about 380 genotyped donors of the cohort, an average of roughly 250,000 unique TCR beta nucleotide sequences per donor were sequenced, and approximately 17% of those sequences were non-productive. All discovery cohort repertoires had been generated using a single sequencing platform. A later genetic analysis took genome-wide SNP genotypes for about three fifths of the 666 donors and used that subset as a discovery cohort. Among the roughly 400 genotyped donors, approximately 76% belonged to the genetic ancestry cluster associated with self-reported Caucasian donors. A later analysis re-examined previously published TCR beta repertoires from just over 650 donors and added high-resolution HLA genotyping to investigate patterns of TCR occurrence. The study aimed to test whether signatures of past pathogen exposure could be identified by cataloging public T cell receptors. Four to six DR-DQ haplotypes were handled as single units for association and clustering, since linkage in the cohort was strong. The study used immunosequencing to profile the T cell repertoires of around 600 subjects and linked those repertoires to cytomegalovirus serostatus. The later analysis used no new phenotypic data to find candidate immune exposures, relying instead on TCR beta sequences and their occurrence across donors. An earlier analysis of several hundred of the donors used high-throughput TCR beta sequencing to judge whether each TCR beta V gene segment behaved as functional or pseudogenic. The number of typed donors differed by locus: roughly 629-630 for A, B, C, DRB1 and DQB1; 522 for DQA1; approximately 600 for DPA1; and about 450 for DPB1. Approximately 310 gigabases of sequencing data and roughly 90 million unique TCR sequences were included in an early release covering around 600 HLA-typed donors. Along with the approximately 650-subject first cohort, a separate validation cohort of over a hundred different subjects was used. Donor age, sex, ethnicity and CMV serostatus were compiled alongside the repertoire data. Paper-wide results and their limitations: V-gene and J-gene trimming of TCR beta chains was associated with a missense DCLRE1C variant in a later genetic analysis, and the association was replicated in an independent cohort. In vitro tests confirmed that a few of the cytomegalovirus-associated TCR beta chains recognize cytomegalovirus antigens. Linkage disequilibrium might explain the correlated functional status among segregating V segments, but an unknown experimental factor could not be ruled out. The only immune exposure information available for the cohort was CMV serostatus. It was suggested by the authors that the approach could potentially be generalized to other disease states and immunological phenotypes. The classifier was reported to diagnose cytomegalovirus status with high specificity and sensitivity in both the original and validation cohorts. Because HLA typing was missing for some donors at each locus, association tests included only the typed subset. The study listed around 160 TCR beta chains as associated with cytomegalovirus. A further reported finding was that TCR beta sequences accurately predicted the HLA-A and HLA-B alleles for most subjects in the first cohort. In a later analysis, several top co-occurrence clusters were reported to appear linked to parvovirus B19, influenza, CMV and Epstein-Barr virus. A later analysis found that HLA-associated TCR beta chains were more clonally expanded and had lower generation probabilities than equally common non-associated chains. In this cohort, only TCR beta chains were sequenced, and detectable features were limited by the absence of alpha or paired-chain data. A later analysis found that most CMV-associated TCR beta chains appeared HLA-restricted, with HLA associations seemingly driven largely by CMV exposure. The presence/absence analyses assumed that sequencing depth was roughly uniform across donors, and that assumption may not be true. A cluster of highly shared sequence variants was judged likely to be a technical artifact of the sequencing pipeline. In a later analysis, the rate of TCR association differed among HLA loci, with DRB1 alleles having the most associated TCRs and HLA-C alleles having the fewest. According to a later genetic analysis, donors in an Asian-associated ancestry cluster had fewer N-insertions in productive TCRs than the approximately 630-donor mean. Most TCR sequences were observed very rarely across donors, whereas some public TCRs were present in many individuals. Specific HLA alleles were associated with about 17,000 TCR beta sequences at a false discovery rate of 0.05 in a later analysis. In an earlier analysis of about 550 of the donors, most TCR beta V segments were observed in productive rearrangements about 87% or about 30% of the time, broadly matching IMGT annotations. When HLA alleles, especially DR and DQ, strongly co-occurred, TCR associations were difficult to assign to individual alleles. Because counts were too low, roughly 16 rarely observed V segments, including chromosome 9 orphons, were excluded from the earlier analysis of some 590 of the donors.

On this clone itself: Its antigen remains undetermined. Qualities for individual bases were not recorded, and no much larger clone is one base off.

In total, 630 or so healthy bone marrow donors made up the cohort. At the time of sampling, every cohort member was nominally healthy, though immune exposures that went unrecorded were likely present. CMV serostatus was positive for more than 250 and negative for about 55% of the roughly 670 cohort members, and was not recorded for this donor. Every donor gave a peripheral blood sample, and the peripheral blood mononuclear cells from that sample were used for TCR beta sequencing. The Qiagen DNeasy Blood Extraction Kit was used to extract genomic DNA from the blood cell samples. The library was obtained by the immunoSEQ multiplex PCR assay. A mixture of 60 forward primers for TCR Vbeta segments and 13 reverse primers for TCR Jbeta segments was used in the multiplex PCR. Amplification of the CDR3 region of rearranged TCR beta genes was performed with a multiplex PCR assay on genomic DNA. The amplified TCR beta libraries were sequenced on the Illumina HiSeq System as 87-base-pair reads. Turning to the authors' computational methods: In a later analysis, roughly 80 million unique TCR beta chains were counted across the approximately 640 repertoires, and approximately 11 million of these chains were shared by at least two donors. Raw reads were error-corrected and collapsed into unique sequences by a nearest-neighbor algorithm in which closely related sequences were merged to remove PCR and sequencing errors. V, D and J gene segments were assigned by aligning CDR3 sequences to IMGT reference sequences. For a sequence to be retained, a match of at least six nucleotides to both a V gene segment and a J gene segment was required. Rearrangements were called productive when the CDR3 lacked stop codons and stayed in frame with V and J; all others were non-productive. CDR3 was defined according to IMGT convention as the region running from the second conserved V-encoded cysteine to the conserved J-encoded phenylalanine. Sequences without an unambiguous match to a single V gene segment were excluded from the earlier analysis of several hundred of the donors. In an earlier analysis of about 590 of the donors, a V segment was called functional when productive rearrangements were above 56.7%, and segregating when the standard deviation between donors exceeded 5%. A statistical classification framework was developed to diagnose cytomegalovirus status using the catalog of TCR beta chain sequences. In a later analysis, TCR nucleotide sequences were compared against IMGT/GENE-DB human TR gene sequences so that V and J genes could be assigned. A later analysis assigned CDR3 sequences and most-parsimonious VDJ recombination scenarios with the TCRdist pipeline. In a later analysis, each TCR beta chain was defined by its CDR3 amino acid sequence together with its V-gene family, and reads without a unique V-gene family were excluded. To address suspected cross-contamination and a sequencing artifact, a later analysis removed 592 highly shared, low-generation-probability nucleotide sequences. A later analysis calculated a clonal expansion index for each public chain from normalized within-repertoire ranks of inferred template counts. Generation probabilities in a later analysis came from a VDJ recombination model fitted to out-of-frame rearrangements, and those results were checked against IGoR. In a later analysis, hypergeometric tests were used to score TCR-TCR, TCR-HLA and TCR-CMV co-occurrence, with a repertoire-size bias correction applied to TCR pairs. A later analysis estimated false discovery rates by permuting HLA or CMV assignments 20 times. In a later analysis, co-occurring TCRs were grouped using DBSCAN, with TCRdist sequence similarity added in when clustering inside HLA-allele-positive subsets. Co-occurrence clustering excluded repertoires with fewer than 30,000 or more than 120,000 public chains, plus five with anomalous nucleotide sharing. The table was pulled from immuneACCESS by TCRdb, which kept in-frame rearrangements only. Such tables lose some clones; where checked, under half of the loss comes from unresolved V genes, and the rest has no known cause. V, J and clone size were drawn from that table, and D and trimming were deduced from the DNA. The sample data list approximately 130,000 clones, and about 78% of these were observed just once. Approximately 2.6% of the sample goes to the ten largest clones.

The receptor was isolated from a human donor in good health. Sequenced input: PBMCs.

The CDR3 has the sequence CASRTRQGPGETQYF. At the DNA level, the sequence is TGTGCCAGCAGAACCCGCCAGGGCCCGGGAGAGACCCAGTACTTC. This chain joins TRBV11-2 to TRBJ2-5; the best D guess is TRBD1, with 5 bases matching. The germline V gene specifies SGHAT as CDR1 and FQNNGV as CDR2. The junction carries 18 bases between V and J, which are trimmed by 6 bases and 4 bases respectively. CDR3 length: 15 amino acids, cysteine to phenylalanine. Just CDR3 DNA is preserved here, 45 bases in frame from base 1.